The 7 T cell receptor beta chains below were found in one sample sequenced in a study of blood T cell repertoires in COVID-19. Here immunoSEQ multiplex PCR was the method, and the copy in TCRdb shows in-frame clones only, minus some. The data show 200,000 to 250,000 clones, approximately 86% seen once. Input material: peripheral blood. The source is a woman in her 50s with COVID-19, enrolled during active disease.

This chain connects TRBV10-2 to TRBJ2-1, with 8 nucleotides matching TRBD2. Germline CDR1 reads WSHSY; CDR2 reads SAAADI. Losses at the gene ends were 6 bases for V and 4 bases for J; bases not matched to a gene: 2. There are 13 residues in the CDR3. The CDR3 reads CASRGGGYNEQFF. The CDR3 DNA follows: TGCGCCAGCAGAGGCGGGGGGTACAATGAGCAGTTCTTC.

This clone has more than one count but fewer than ten. V is TRBV2 and J is TRBJ1-5; unclear D gene. Trimming removed 1 base at V and 6 bases at J, with 10 bases between. The CDR3 is 14 amino acids. Germline CDR1 reads SNHLY; CDR2 reads FYNNEI. CDR3 DNA sequence: TGTGCCAGCAGTGAAGGGGAGGGAGGTCAGCCCCAGCATTTT. It encodes CASSEGEGGQPQHF.

The rearrangement joins TRBV9 to TRBJ1-3; D remains ambiguous. V lost 10 bases and J lost 2, with 19 bases in between. The length of the CDR3 is 15 residues. Germline loops: CDR1 SGDLS, CDR2 YYNGEE. The CDR3 DNA sequence: TGTGCCGGACTCAGAAGGGCCCACACTGGAAACACCATATATTTT. Its protein product is CAGLRRAHTGNTIYF.

V gene TRBV9 combines with J gene TRBJ2-3, with TRBD2 as a possible D gene (5 bases). This CDR3 has 15 amino acids. V lost 0 bases and J 6 bases, leaving 14 bases between the germline ends. CDR1 is SGDLS and CDR2 is YYNGEE in the germline V gene. CDR3 region: CASSVVPLARDTQYF. DNA of the CDR3: TGTGCCAGCAGCGTAGTTCCCCTAGCCAGGGATACGCAGTATTTT.

CDR3 sequence: CASSLSAYSGNTIYF. CDR3 nucleotide sequence: TGTGCCAGTAGCTTAAGTGCCTACTCTGGAAACACCATATATTTT. This chain connects TRBV19 to TRBJ1-3, with D unresolved. V was clipped by 6 bases and J by 0 bases, with 12 bases between them. From germline, CDR1 is LNHDA and CDR2 SQIVND (reference sequence). This CDR3 is built from 15 residues.

V and J are TRBV19 and TRBJ1-3; weak D call: TRBD1 (6 bases). The CDR3 has 15 residues. The germline gives CDR1 LNHDA, CDR2 SQIVND (reference sequence). The ends were cut back, 3 bases at V and 0 bases at J, with 9 bases in the middle. CDR3 sequence: CASSIRGYSGNTIYF. The DNA for the CDR3 is TGTGCCAGTAGTATCAGGGGATACTCTGGAAACACCATATATTTT.

CDR3 in DNA: TGTGCCATCAGTGACACACAGGGGAGCAATCAGCCCCAGCATTTT. It codes for CAISDTQGSNQPQHF. The chain joins TRBV10-3 to TRBJ1-5, with TRBD1 matching 7 bases. This CDR3 has 15 amino acids. Germline lookup yields CDR1 ENHRY and CDR2 SYGVKD. J was trimmed by 1 base and V by 3 bases; bases with no gene match: 3.